This TCR beta chain is from a study of beta chain features in type 1 diabetes. Findings of the study overall: Patients with Type 1 diabetes showed moderately but significantly shorter TCRB CDR3s in all four CD4+ subsets. For patients, the naive, central memory and Treg TCRB repertoires appeared more alike than for healthy donors. Insertions were fewer and deletions more numerous at VDJ junctions in type 1 diabetes patients.

Investigators reverse transcribed all isolated RNA, so they sequenced expressed TCRB transcripts. The protocol was immunoSEQ multiplex PCR, while the TCRdb copy is restricted to in-frame clones and leaves out a portion. The repertoire holds 850,000 to 900,000 clones, with 15% to 20% as singletons. Concerning this clone itself: Its antigen is unidentified.

Purity (above 98%) was reached by all sorted populations. This CDR3 spans 13 amino acids. Trimming took 5 bases from V and 2 from J, leaving 10 bases between them. Per germline, CDR1 MNHEY and CDR2 SMNVEV (reference sequence). The receptor was derived from a woman between 18 and 30 years old in good health. Input material: naive CD4+ T cells from blood. The chain couples TRBV27 to TRBJ2-7; D is unclear. CDR3 DNA sequence: TGTGCCAGCAGTCTGCAGCTTCCCTACGAGCAGTACTTC. It is translated as CASSLQLPYEQYF.